Listed below are T cell receptor beta chains from one sample, sequenced in a study of beta chain features in type 1 diabetes. Here immunoSEQ multiplex PCR was the method, and the copy in TCRdb shows in-frame clones only, minus some. The sample records roughly 250,000 clones, around 65% being singletons. The sample consisted of naive CD4+ T cells from blood. The receptors here all came from a man aged 25 to 40 in good health. The CDR3 runs from the conserved cysteine through the conserved F or W.

>TRBV29-1|TRBJ2-3
CSVARDVSTDTQYF
>TRBV30|TRBJ2-1
CASNELVGNEQFF
>TRBV6-5|TRBJ1-1
CASSKLGGTEAFF
>TRBV18|TRBJ2-1
CASSPRQGSYNEQFF
>TRBV6-6|TRBJ1-6
CASTSRGRDNSPLHF
>TRBV16|TRBJ2-3
CASRRSSGSGTDTQYF
>TRBV2|TRBJ2-1
CASTSTGYEQFF
>TRBV30|TRBJ1-5
CAYGQSNQPQHF
>TRBV14|TRBJ2-7
CASSQTDSFHYEQYF
>TRBV2|TRBJ2-1
CASRVRDLASNEQFF